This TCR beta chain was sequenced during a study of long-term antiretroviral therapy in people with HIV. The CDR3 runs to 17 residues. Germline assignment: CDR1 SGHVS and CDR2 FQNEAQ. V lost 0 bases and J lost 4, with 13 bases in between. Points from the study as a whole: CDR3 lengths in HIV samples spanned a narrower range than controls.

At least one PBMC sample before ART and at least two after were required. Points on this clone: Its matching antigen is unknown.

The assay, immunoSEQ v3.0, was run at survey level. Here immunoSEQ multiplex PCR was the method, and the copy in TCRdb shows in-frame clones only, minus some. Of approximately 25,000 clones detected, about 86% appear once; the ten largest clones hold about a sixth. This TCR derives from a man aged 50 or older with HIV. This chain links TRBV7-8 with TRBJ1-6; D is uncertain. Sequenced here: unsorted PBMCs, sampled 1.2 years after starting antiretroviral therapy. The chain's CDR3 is CASSLATKPRYNSPLHF. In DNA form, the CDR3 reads TGTGCCAGCAGCTTAGCTACTAAACCGCGGTATAATTCACCCCTCCACTTT.